Presented here are 3 T cell receptor beta chains from one specimen sequenced in a study of shared clonotypes between healthy human individuals. Assay: immunoSEQ multiplex PCR; the TCRdb copy retains only in-frame clones and omits some. This repertoire shows over a million clones, roughly 96% found once; its top ten account for 1.2%. Input material: naive CD4+ T cells sorted from blood. Subset meaning: CD45RA+ positively selected. The receptors derive from a man aged 25 to 40 in good health.

V gene TRBV11-2 combines with J gene TRBJ2-7; 10 bases align to TRBD2. The CDR3 extends over 16 amino acids. Losses at the gene ends were 1 base for V and 5 bases for J; bases not matched to a gene: 8. The germline gives CDR1 SGHAT, CDR2 FQNNGV. DNA for the CDR3: TGTGCCAGCAGCTTAGTCGCCCTAGCGGGAGTGCACGAGCAGTACTTC. It is translated as CASSLVALAGVHEQYF.

The chain carries TRBV19 and TRBJ2-2, with TRBD2 identical over 11 bases. V lost 0 bases and J lost 4; bases outside the gene matches: 4. This CDR3 spans 17 amino acids. Germline CDR1 and CDR2: LNHDA and SQIVND (reference sequence). The CDR3 reads CASSIDRLAGLTGELFF. CDR3 coding DNA: TGTGCCAGTAGTATAGACCGACTAGCGGGACTCACCGGGGAGCTGTTTTTT.

This clone was detected only once. CDR3 DNA: TGTGCCAGCAGCCCGGGACAGATGAACACTGAAGCTTTCTTT. Its protein is CASSPGQMNTEAFF. The chain joins TRBV7-9 to TRBJ1-1; TRBD1 matches at 7 bases. The CDR3 spans 14 residues. Germline CDR1 is SEHNR and CDR2 is FQNEAQ (reference sequence). Trimming at V came to 5 bases and at J to 0 bases, leaving 3 bases not matched to a gene. The full variable domain, rest sourced from reference TRBV7-9 and TRBJ1-1, is DTGVSQNPRHKITKRGQNVTFRCDPISEHNRLYWYRQTLGQGPEFLTYFQNEAQLEKSRLLSDRFSAERPKGSFSTLEIQRTEQGDSAMYLCASSPGQMNTEAFFGQGTRLTVV.